This entry lists 12 T cell receptor beta chains sequenced from one sample in a study of chemoradiotherapy in HPV16-positive cancers. Data came from immunoSEQ multiplex PCR; TCRdb stores just in-frame clones and leaves some out. The sample gives 35,000 to 45,000 clones, around three quarters of which show up once; roughly 5% is in the top ten. The sample here was blood, taken from a patient who underwent chemoradiotherapy. These receptor sequences come from a human donor with HPV-associated anogenital cancer.

The V call is TRBV7-9, the J call TRBJ1-1; D not resolved. CDR1 and CDR2 from the germline V gene are SEHNR and FQNEAQ (reference sequence). Trimming took 7 bases from V and 0 from J, leaving 12 bases between them. The CDR3 has 14 residues. CDR3 bases: TGTGCCAGCATCCTGACCGAGATGAACACTGAAGCTTTCTTT. Translation gives CASILTEMNTEAFF.

CDR3 loop: CAISGGLGEAGGQETQYF. The CDR3 DNA follows: TGTGCCATCAGTGGGGGATTGGGGGAAGCGGGGGGACAAGAGACCCAGTACTTC. The genes are TRBV10-3 and TRBJ2-5; 9 nucleotides match TRBD2. CDR3 length: 18 amino acids. Germline CDR1 is ENHRY and CDR2 is SYGVKD. Trimming took 4 bases from V and 2 from J; bases not matched to a gene: 14.

This clone was seen a handful of times. The rearrangement links TRBV5-1 to TRBJ1-3; D gene uncertain. The germline V gene has CDR1 SGHRS and CDR2 YFSETQ. This CDR3 region has 14 residues. The V end was cut by 6 bases, the J end by 1 base, with 11 bases between. CDR3 residues: CASKSQTSGNTIYF. CDR3 in DNA: TGCGCCAGCAAGTCCCAGACGTCTGGAAACACCATATATTTT.

This clone was detected once. V gene TRBV5-1 combines with J gene TRBJ2-2; D not certain. V was shortened by 0 bases and J by 2 bases, with 8 bases between the two germline ends. This CDR3 has 15 amino acids. CDR1 SGHRS and CDR2 YFSETQ come from the germline V gene. CDR3 DNA: TGCGCCAGCAGCTTGGGCCTTTTTAACACCGGGGAGCTGTTTTTT. It yields the protein CASSLGLFNTGELFF.

V is TRBV9 and J is TRBJ2-7, with 7 bases matching TRBD2. The CDR3 consists of 15 residues. With V trimmed by 0 bases and J by 3 bases, 6 bases remained unmatched. Germline V lookup: CDR1 SGDLS, CDR2 YYNGEE. CDR3 sequence (DNA): TGTGCCAGCAGCGTAGGGGCTAGCGGAAGCTACGAGCAGTACTTC. Its translation is CASSVGASGSYEQYF.

The chain links TRBV13 to TRBJ2-1; D ambiguous. The CDR3 length is 13 residues. CDR1 is PRHDT, CDR2 FYEKMQ, per germline (reference sequence). Trimming took off 4 bases at V and 4 bases at J, with 8 bases between the two ends. The DNA for the CDR3 is TGTGCCAGCAGCTCTCGACCTTACAATGAGCAGTTCTTC. Amino acid sequence: CASSSRPYNEQFF. The whole variable domain, remainder taken from reference TRBV13 and TRBJ2-1, is AAGVIQSPRHLIKEKRETATLKCYPIPRHDTVYWYQQGPGQDPQFLISFYEKMQSDKGSIPDRFSAQQFSDYHSELNMSSLELGDSALYFCASSSRPYNEQFFGPGTRLTVL.

The chain joins TRBV27 to TRBJ2-2; a weak D match, TRBD1 (5 bases). Trimming took 6 bases from V and 4 from J, leaving 18 bases between them. This CDR3 is 16 amino acids long. Germline V lookup: CDR1 MNHEY, CDR2 SMNVEV (reference sequence). CDR3 region: CASSPLGATGTGELFF. As DNA, the CDR3 is TGTGCCAGCAGCCCCTTAGGGGCAACTGGCACCGGGGAGCTGTTTTTT.

This clone was picked up a small number of times. The chain uses TRBV10-3 and TRBJ2-7; TRBD1 matches 7 bases. V was clipped by 10 bases and J by 2 bases; unmatched bases: 5. The CDR3 runs 12 residues. Germline V CDR1 and CDR2: ENHRY, SYGVKD. This chain's CDR3 is CATGQRPYEQYF. Here the CDR3 DNA reads TGTGCCACGGGACAGCGACCCTACGAGCAGTACTTC.

The table lists this clone with a count of one. V is TRBV5-4 and J is TRBJ2-3; 9 bases map to TRBD2. Trimming at V came to 2 bases and at J to 0 bases, leaving 10 bases not matched to a gene. Germline V gene data show CDR1 as SGHNT and CDR2 as YYREEE (reference sequence). CDR3 length equals 18 residues. The CDR3 coding sequence is TGTGCCAGCAGCTTACCCCCCCGGCGGGGGGGAAGCACAGATACGCAGTATTTT. This sequence encodes CASSLPPRRGGSTDTQYF. Variable domain in full (rest from reference TRBV5-4 and TRBJ2-3): ETGVTQSPTHLIKTRGQQVTLRCSSQSGHNTVSWYQQALGQGPQFIFQYYREEENGRGNFPPRFSGLQFPNYSSELNVNALELDDSALYLCASSLPPRRGGSTDTQYFGPGTRLTVL.

J is TRBJ1-3 and V is TRBV4-1; D gene uncertain. Germline lookup yields CDR1 MGHRA and CDR2 YSYEKL. V lost 3 bases and J 4 bases, leaving 7 bases between the germline ends. The CDR3 length is 13 residues. Written as DNA, the CDR3 is TGCGCCAGCAGCCAGAGAATGGGAAACACCATATATTTT. It translates to CASSQRMGNTIYF.

The chain is built from TRBV7-3 and TRBJ2-5; D not resolved. Germline V gene sequence: CDR1 SGHTA, CDR2 FQGTGA. Trimming removed 5 bases at V and 3 bases at J, with 10 bases between. CDR3 length equals 13 residues. The CDR3 coding sequence is TGTGCCAGCAGCCGTAGCTTAGAAGAGACCCAGTACTTC. Its protein product is CASSRSLEETQYF.

As concerns this clone: Distinct nucleotide sequences in the sample also encode this CDR3. The chain uses TRBV7-2 and TRBJ2-1; D is uncertain. V shed 5 bases and J shed 6 bases, with 17 bases lying between them. The CDR3 is 15 amino acids. Germline V gene data show CDR1 as SGHTA and CDR2 as FQGNSA. The CDR3 DNA follows: TGTGCCAGCAGCCTGGGTAGACTCTTCGGCAATGAGCAGTTCTTC. The encoded protein is CASSLGRLFGNEQFF. Supplemented by reference TRBV7-2 and TRBJ2-1, the full variable domain reads GAGVSQSPSNKVTEKGKDVELRCDPISGHTALYWYRQSLGQGLEFLIYFQGNSAPDKSGLPSDRFSAERTGGSVSTLTIQRTQQEDSAVYLCASSLGRLFGNEQFFGPGTRLTVL.